This T cell receptor beta chain was sequenced during a study of T cells in Graves' hyperthyroidism and ophthalmopathy. Regarding this clonotype: Its antigen is undetermined.

Amplified regions were TCR beta CDR3 sequences from RNA transcripts. RT-PCR in the first round (using the HTBI primer set) targeted the TCR CDR3. One entry per CDR3 protein, called by TCRdb with MiXCR from the multiplex PCR reads. Among 800,000 or so distinct CDR3 sequences, around 38% were seen once, and the ten largest hold 8.9%. Per the germline V gene, CDR1 is SNHLY and CDR2 is FYNNEI. V was pared by 7 bases and J by 1 base, with 9 bases of the junction left unmatched. The CDR3 contains 15 residues. Study-wide points: Patients with ophthalmopathy were separated from those with stable hyperthyroidism by a 13 V-J model. In blood, most of the thyroid clonotypes expanded above 0.001 were also present.

Criteria for exclusion of patients were uncontrolled infection, other autoimmune disease, pregnancy or lactation. The sample was blood. The receptor's source is a man aged 18 to 29 with Graves' hyperthyroidism. V is TRBV2 and J is TRBJ2-5; 7 positions match TRBD2. The CDR3 sequence is CASTITTGGQETQYF. The CDR3 nucleotides are TGTGCCAGCACGATCACGACGGGGGGCCAAGAGACCCAGTACTTC.